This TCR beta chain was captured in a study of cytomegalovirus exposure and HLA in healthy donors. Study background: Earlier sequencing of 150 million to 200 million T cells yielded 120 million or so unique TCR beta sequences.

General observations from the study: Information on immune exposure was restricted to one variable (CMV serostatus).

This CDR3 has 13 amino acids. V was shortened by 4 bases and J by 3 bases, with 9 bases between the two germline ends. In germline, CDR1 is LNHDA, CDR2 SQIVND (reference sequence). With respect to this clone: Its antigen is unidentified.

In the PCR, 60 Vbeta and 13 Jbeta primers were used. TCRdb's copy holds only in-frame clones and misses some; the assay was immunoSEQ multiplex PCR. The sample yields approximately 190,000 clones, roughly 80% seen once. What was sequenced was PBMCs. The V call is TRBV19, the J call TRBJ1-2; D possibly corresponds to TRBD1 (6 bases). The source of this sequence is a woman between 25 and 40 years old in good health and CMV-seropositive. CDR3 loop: CASSTDRYYGYTF. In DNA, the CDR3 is TGTGCCAGTAGTACGGACAGATACTATGGCTACACCTTC. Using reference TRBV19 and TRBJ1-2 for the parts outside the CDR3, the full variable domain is DGGITQSPKYLFRKEGQNVTLSCEQNLNHDAMYWYRQDPGQGLRLIYYSQIVNDFQKGDIAEGYSVSREKKESFPLTVTSAQKNPTAFYLCASSTDRYYGYTFGSGTRLTVV.